This T cell receptor (beta chain) was recorded in a study of cytomegalovirus exposure and HLA in healthy donors. Study results and caveats: The study carried out a later analysis of TCR beta sequences. It associated some 17,000 of them with specific HLA alleles at a false discovery rate of 0.05.

PCR primers comprised 60 Vbeta and 13 Jbeta primers. Some clones are missing from TCRdb's copy, which holds only in-frame ones; the method was immunoSEQ multiplex PCR. The sample holds 150,000 to 200,000 clones, approximately 80% seen once. The CDR3 has 16 amino acids. Trimming removed 6 bases from V and 5 bases from J; junction bases left unmatched: 11. CDR1 is WSHSY, CDR2 SAAADI, per germline. Comment on this clone: Its specificity is not known.

The sequence came from a woman younger than 45 in good health and CMV-seronegative. Sample: PBMCs. The rearrangement links TRBV10-2 to TRBJ2-5; 11 bases align to TRBD2. The CDR3 nucleotides are TGCGCCAGCAGAGGAGGTAGCGGGGGGGCAATGGAGACCCAGTACTTC. Translating gives CASRGGSGGAMETQYF.